The rows below give T cell receptor beta chains drawn from one sample of a study of OX40 agonist ivuxolimab in advanced cancers. The assay was immunoSEQ multiplex PCR, and TCRdb's table has in-frame clones only and misses some. The data hold around 38,000 clones, with about 82% observed a single time. Sample: CD4+ or CD8+ T cells sorted from blood, taken in a trial of the OX40 agonist ivuxolimab. The receptors were gathered from an adult with an advanced solid tumor such as melanoma, head and neck, liver or kidney cancer. Both conserved end residues are part of each CDR3. A D gene is named only where the DNA matches it firmly. Clone size is given for some rows only: seen once, a few or many times, or a class if the clone is expanded.

TRBD1	few	TRBV7-9	TRBJ1-3	TGTGCCAGCGGGGGACAGTACTCTGGAAACACCATATATTTT	CASGGQYSGNTIYF
TRBD2	NA	TRBV28	TRBJ2-5	TGTGCCAGCAGTAAGTCTGGGGCGGGAGCTGGTGAGCAGTACTTC	CASSKSGAGAGEQYF
NA	NA	TRBV28	TRBJ1-4	TGTGCCAGCAACCGGGGTAGGGATGAAAAACTGTTTTTT	CASNRGRDEKLFF
NA	NA	TRBV4-3	TRBJ2-7	TGCGCCAGCAGCCACTCCCAAGCGGCGGATCCCTACGAGCAGTACTTC	CASSHSQAADPYEQYF
NA	NA	TRBV30	TRBJ1-6	TGTGCCTGCCGCTGGGGAAACCCTAATTCACCCCTCCACTTT	CACRWGNPNSPLHF
NA	NA	TRBV7-2	TRBJ2-1	TGTGCCAGCAGCCATTTCCTCCGGGACAACTACAATGAGCAGTTCTTC	CASSHFLRDNYNEQFF
TRBD1	NA	TRBV6-6	TRBJ1-1	TGTGCCAGCAGAGACAGGGGTTCGGGCATGAACACTGAAGCTTTCTTT	CASRDRGSGMNTEAFF
TRBD2	NA	TRBV29-1	TRBJ2-3	TGCAGCGTTGACACTAGCGGGAGGGCCGCGGATACGCAGTATTTT	CSVDTSGRAADTQYF
NA	NA	TRBV28	TRBJ1-1	TGTGCCAGCAGTTCCCGAGGATCTTACAGATCAACTGAAGCTTTCTTT	CASSSRGSYRSTEAFF
TRBD1	NA	TRBV9	TRBJ1-4	TGTGCCAGCAGCGTTACCGGGACAGAGAATGAAAAACTGTTTTTT	CASSVTGTENEKLFF
TRBD1	NA	TRBV7-2	TRBJ2-2	TGTGCCAGCAGCTTAGCACCACAGGGGGCGAAGACCGGGGAGCTGTTTTTT	CASSLAPQGAKTGELFF
TRBD1	NA	TRBV7-9	TRBJ2-2	TGTGCCAGCAGCTTAGCATTCGGGACAGACGGCTCATCTGGGGAGCTGTTTTTT	CASSLAFGTDGSSGELFF
NA	few	TRBV4-1	TRBJ2-1	TGCGCCAGCAGCCACGGACTCCTGGAGAAGCAGTTCTTC	CASSHGLLEKQFF
NA	NA	TRBV10-3	TRBJ2-1	TGTGCCATCAGTGGTTTGGATGAGCAGTTCTTC	CAISGLDEQFF
NA	NA	TRBV7-2	TRBJ1-6	TGTGCCAGCAGCCCGACTGATTCACCCCTCCACTTT	CASSPTDSPLHF
NA	NA	TRBV4-3	TRBJ1-5	TGCGCCAGCAGCCAAGGGGAGGGTAATCAGCCCCAGCATTTT	CASSQGEGNQPQHF
TRBD1	NA	TRBV7-9	TRBJ2-7	TGTGCCAGCAGCTTCTACTGGGGACAGGAACTTTCCTACGAGCAGTACTTC	CASSFYWGQELSYEQYF
NA	NA	TRBV6-5	TRBJ2-7	TGTGCCACTAGAGACGGGACCGCATCTTACGAGCAGTACTTC	CATRDGTASYEQYF
TRBD1	NA	TRBV6-5	TRBJ1-5	TGTGCCAGCAGAGAAGGGACAGGGAAGTGGCCCCAGCATTTT	CASREGTGKWPQHF
NA	NA	TRBV6-6	TRBJ1-2	TGTGCCAGCAGTACCTCGGGGGGCCCGGGGGGCTACACCTTC	CASSTSGGPGGYTF
TRBD2	NA	TRBV2	TRBJ2-3	TGTGCCAGCAAGGGTAGCGGGGGGTCTAGCACAGATACGCAGTATTTT	CASKGSGGSSTDTQYF
NA	once	TRBV6-5	TRBJ2-2	TGTGCCAGCAGTTCCCTGGTATCGAACACCGGGGAGCTGTTTTTT	CASSSLVSNTGELFF
NA	once	TRBV6-6	TRBJ2-7	TGTGCCAGCAGTTGGTCCTACGAGCAGTACTTC	CASSWSYEQYF
NA	NA	TRBV6-6	TRBJ1-1	TGTGCCAGCAGTTACCAGGGTACACTTGAAGCTTTCTTT	CASSYQGTLEAFF
NA	NA	TRBV18	TRBJ1-3	TGTGCCAGCTCACCGCCCTCAGGGGCTGGAAACACCATATATTTT	CASSPPSGAGNTIYF
NA	NA	TRBV30	TRBJ1-5	TGTGCCTGGAGTGTAGATTCCAATCAGCCCCAGCATTTT	CAWSVDSNQPQHF
NA	NA	TRBV5-6	TRBJ1-2	TGTGCCAGCAGCCGGCCGATTAACTATGGCTACACCTTC	CASSRPINYGYTF
TRBD2	NA	TRBV6-1	TRBJ2-7	TGTGCCAGCGCGGGACTAGCGGGGACCTACGAGCAGTACTTC	CASAGLAGTYEQYF